The 7 T cell receptor beta chains presented below share a single source sample, sequenced in a study of T cell clonotyping in hematopoietic cell transplantation. Sequencing used immunoSEQ multiplex PCR; TCRdb keeps in-frame clones, though not all of them. The sample contains 35,000 to 45,000 clones, 85% to 95% of which appear only once. Sequences were obtained from peripheral blood mononuclear cells. The source of these receptors is a woman in her forties or fifties in good health. Some clones in this sample may be carry-over from other donors' samples.

This clone was observed once. V and J are TRBV15 and TRBJ1-2, with TRBD1 as a possible D gene (5 bases). Germline CDR1 reads LNHNV; CDR2 reads YYDKDF (reference sequence). The V end lost 5 bases, the J end lost 4 bases, and 14 bases lay between the germline ends. The CDR3 is made up of 14 amino acids. The DNA of the CDR3 is TGTGCCACCAGCGTACGGACAACCGGCTATGGCTACACCTTC. Protein sequence: CATSVRTTGYGYTF.

CDR3 DNA: TGCGCCAGCAGCTTGGCCCCAGACGGACGAAACACCATATATTTT. This sequence encodes CASSLAPDGRNTIYF. V is TRBV5-1 and J is TRBJ1-3; D is uncertain. CDR1 is SGHRS, CDR2 YFSETQ, per germline. This CDR3 comprises 15 residues. Trimming left V 0 bases short and J 5 bases short, with 12 bases between.

For this clone: The identical CDR3 is also encoded by other nucleotide sequences in the sample. This chain joins TRBV19 and TRBJ1-1; possible D gene TRBD1, 5 bases. The V gene's germline CDR1 is LNHDA and CDR2 SQIVND (reference sequence). Between the trimmed V and J ends, which lost 1 base and 1 base, there was a span of 7 bases. The CDR3 is made up of 14 amino acids. In DNA form, the CDR3 reads TGTGCCAGTAGTATAGGGCAGGGGAACACTGAAGCTTTCTTT. As protein: CASSIGQGNTEAFF.

This rearrangement joins TRBV27 to TRBJ1-5; perhaps TRBD1 as D (5 bases). Trimming took off 5 bases at V and 3 bases at J, with 14 bases between the two ends. The germline gives CDR1 MNHEY, CDR2 SMNVEV (reference sequence). The CDR3 is made up of 15 amino acids. CDR3 protein: CASSPGGGHNQPQHF. The CDR3 DNA reads TGTGCCAGCAGTCCCGGGGGAGGCCACAATCAGCCCCAGCATTTT.

The genes are TRBV5-8 and TRBJ2-3; 8 bases align to TRBD2. V was clipped by 7 bases and J by 3 bases; unmatched bases: 13. The CDR3 runs 16 residues. CDR1 and CDR2 (germline): SGHTS, YDEGEE. The CDR3 loop is CASGSGGLPHTDTQYF. In nucleotides, the CDR3 is TGTGCCAGCGGATCGGGGGGGCTTCCACATACAGATACGCAGTATTTT.

This sequence joins TRBV5-1 and TRBJ1-1; D is unresolved. The ends were cut back, 5 bases at V and 1 base at J, with 9 bases in the middle. The CDR3 has 13 amino acids. Germline V gene lookup returns CDR1 SGHRS and CDR2 YFSETQ. CDR3 in amino acids: CASRLDQNTEAFF. The CDR3 DNA is TGCGCCAGCAGATTAGATCAGAACACTGAAGCTTTCTTT.

V usage is TRBV5-6 and J usage is TRBJ2-7, with D possibly being TRBD1 or TRBD2 (6 bases each). V was pared by 1 base and J by 2 bases, with 13 bases between. The CDR3 has 15 residues. Germline V gives CDR1 SGHDT, CDR2 YYEEEE. This CDR3 reads CASSLPRGGPYEQYF. CDR3 nucleotides: TGTGCCAGCAGCTTGCCCAGGGGAGGACCCTACGAGCAGTACTTC. Full variable domain (outside the CDR3, taken from reference TRBV5-6 and TRBJ2-7): DAGVTQSPTHLIKTRGQQVTLRCSPKSGHDTVSWYQQALGQGPQFIFQYYEEEERQRGNFPDRFSGHQFPNYSSELNVNALLLGDSALYLCASSLPRGGPYEQYFGPGTRLTVT.